This T cell receptor beta chain was identified during a study of blood T cell repertoires in COVID-19. Turning to the study itself: Donors in the United States, Italy and Spain gave samples during acute or convalescent COVID-19. PBMCs, B-cell-depleted T cells, or T cells provided the cDNA or gDNA that made up the material.

A Seattle source enrolled patients during active infection and followed them longitudinally. J lost 4 bases, V lost 4 bases, and 3 bases had no gene match. The CDR3 totals 13 residues. Looked up from germline, CDR1 is MGHRA and CDR2 is YSYEKL. Clones were read by immunoSEQ multiplex PCR, and TCRdb kept only the in-frame ones, dropping some. The table records about 440,000 clones, about 91% of them present only once. V gene TRBV4-1 combines with J gene TRBJ1-1; 7 bases map to TRBD1. The origin of this receptor is a woman in her forties or fifties with COVID-19, enrolled during active disease. Material: peripheral blood. The CDR3 here is CASSLQGSTEAFF. As DNA, the CDR3 is TGCGCCAGCAGCCTACAGGGGAGCACTGAAGCTTTCTTT.